Here is one T cell receptor beta chain with its context. Measured with immunoSEQ multiplex PCR; TCRdb has only the in-frame clones, and not every one. The sample yields 130,000 to 150,000 clones, more than 65% seen once. The sample originates from a study of blood T cell repertoires in COVID-19. On the study more broadly: Researchers got acute and convalescent COVID-19 samples from the United States, Italy and Spain.

The specimen sequenced was peripheral blood. The receptor's source is a man aged 55-75 years with acute or convalescent COVID-19.

The CDR3 region has the DNA TGTGCCACCGAGACTAGCGGGTCGTACAATGAGCAGTTCTTC. Its translation: CATETSGSYNEQFF. This chain joins TRBV10-3 and TRBJ2-1; 10 bases match TRBD2. V shed 10 bases, J shed 4 bases, and the junction held 7 bases outside the gene matches. The CDR3 extends over 14 amino acids. Germline CDR1 and CDR2: ENHRY and SYGVKD.